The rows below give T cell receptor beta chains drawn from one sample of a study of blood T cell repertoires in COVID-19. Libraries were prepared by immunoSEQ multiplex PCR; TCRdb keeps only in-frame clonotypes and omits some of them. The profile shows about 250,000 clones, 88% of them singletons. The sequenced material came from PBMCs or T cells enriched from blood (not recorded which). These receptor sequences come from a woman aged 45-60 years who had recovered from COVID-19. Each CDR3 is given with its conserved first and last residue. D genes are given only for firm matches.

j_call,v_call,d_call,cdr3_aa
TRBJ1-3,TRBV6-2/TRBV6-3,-,CASSYSQGPSGNTIYF
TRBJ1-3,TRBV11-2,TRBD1,CASSTRDSRSGNTIYF
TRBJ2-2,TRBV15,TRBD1,CATSRRQGVNTGELFF
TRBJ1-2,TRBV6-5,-,CASSYSTTGANYGYTF
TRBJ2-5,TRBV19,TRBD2,CASSSGTETQYF
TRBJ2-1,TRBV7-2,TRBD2,CASSFRATSGRAYNEQFF
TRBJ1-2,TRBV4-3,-,CASSQGGPGANYGYTF
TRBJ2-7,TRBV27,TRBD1,CASSLRDRAYEQYF
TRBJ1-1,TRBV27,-,CASSLLAGNTEAFF
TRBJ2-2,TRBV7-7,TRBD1,CASSVGQGYTGELFF
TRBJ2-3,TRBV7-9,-,CASSNGLRTQYF
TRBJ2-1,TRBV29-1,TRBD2,CSVFKGTSGRNEQFF
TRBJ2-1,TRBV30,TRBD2,CAWSTGLAGGPSEQFF
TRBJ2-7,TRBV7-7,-,CASSSEDPTYEQYF
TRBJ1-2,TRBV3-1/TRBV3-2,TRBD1,CASSQDRGIYGYTF
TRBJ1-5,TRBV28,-,CASSLPGPRGNQPQHF
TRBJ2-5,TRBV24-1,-,CATSTQGRETQYF
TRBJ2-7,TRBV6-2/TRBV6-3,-,CASSYWGSTGEQYF
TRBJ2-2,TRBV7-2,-,CASSLGQNTGELFF
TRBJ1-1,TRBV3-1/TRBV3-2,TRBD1,CASSPQGAGHSFNMNTEAFF
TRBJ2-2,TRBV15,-,CATSRGGRGGELFF
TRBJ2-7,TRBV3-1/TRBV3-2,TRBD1,CASSQPGTGDVVNEQYF
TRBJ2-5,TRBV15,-,CATAPRAGAPEETQYF
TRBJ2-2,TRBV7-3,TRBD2,CASSLNRAGVRGGELFF
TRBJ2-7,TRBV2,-,CASSSGVISSYEQYF
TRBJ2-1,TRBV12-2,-,CASRLERSPSYNEQFF
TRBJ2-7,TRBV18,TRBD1,CASSPGTVSYEQYF
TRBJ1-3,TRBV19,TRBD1,CASSTGTGGSGNTIYF
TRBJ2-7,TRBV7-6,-,CASSSLGRGNYEQYF
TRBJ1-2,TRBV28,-,CASSLTVYGYTF
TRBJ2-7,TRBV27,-,CASSLFGRSSYEQYF
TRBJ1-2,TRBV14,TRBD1,CASSGSPTGGYGYTF
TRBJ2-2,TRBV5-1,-,CASSLYGPNTGELFF
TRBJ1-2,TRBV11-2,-,CASSPGTDDGYTF
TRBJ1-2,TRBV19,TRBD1,CASLSAGTGFGYTF
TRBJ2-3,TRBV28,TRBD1,CASSSLTGVTDTQYF
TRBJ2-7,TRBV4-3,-,CASSQDRDKNF
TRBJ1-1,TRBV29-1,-,CSVRNLGGRTEAFF
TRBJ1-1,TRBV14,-,CASSQDRRGAFF
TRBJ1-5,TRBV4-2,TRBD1,CASSQPDRRMNQPQHF
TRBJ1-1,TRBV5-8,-,CASTRQQMNTEAFF
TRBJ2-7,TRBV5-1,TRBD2,CASSLPLRTSGRSYEQYF
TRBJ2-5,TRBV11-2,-,CASSFGRGRFETQYF
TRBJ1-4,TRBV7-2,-,CASSLGLSGNEKLFF
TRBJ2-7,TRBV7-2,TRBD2,CASSLAWSSGYEQYF
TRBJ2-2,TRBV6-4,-,CASSDSATGELFF
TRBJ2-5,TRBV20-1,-,CSASRFLQTQYF
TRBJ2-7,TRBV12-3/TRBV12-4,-,CASSFASGNERYF
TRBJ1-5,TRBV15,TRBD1,CATRTGGLPQHF
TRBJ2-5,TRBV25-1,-,CASSGRETQYF
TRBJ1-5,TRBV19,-,CASNQGPQPQHF
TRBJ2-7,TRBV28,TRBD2,CASSISSGAYEQYF
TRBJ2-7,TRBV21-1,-,CASSKGAVGDIETYEQYF
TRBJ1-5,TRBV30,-,CAWSMTAMNQPQHF